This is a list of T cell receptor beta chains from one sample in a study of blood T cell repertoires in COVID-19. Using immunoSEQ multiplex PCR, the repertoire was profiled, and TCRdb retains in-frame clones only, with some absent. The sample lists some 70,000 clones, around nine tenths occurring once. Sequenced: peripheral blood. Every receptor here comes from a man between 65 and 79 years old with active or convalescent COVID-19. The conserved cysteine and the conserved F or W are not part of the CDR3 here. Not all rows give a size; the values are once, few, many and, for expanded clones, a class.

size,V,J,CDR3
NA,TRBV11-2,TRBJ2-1,ASSYTSGQYGEQF
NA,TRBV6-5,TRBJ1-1,ASSPTGRPKAF
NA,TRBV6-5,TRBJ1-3,ASDTGGLGNTIY
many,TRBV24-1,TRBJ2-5,ATSDSRGPETQY
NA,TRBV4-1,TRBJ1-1,ASSQGLRNTEAF
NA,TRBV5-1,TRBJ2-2,ASSRLAGETGELF
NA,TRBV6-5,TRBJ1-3,ASSSPRGNTIY
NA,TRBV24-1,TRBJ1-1,ATSGAGEGGQAF
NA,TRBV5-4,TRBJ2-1,ASSGGLAGINEQF
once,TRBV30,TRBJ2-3,AWSAPPLAGWWDTQY